At least ten counts were recorded for the clone carrying this T cell receptor (beta chain). Through Arm-PCR of CDR3 regions and iRepertoire HTBI primers, TCR beta libraries were built. TCRdb reprocessed the multiplex PCR reads with MiXCR, giving one entry per CDR3 protein. Here the sample spans roughly 450,000 distinct CDR3 sequences, about a quarter being singletons. The data derive from a study of regulatory T cells in long-lasting Graves disease. Looking at the study overall: With positive TSH receptor antibodies and over 5 years of antithyroid drugs, Graves' disease was considered persistent.

The CDR3 loop spans 16 amino acids. The V and J ends lost 1 base and 0 bases respectively, with 12 bases between them. Germline-derived CDR1 and CDR2 are MDHEN and SYDVKM. As to time point: persistent/refractory GD, antithyroid drugs over 5 years with positive TRAb. Preparation of the TCR library used RNA extracted from PBMCs. The genes are TRBV28 and TRBJ2-5, with D possibly matching TRBD1 (6 bases). The clonotype was recovered from a female donor with Graves disease. The specimen was peripheral blood mononuclear cells (PBMCs), collected when the disease was refractory, from a patient treated with antithyroid drugs. The CDR3 DNA follows: TGTGCCAGCAGTTTATTAGGGGACACCTACCAAGAGACCCAGTACTTC. Amino acid sequence: CASSLLGDTYQETQYF. The complete variable domain, with remaining parts taken from reference TRBV28 and TRBJ2-5, reads DVKVTQSSRYLVKRTGEKVFLECVQDMDHENMFWYRQDPGLGLRLIYFSYDVKMKEKGDIPEGYSVSREKKERFSLILESASTNQTSMYLCASSLLGDTYQETQYFGPGTRLLVL.